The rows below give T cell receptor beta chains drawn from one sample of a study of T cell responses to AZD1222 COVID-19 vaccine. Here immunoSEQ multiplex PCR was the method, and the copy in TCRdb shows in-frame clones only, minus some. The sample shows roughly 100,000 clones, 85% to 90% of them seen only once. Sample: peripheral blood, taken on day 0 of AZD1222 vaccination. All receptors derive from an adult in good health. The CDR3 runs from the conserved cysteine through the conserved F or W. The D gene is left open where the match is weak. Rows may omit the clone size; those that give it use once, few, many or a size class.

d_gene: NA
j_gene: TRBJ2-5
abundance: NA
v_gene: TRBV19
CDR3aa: CASSIPPGETQYF
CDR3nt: TGTGCCAGTAGTATTCCTCCGGGTGAGACCCAGTACTTC

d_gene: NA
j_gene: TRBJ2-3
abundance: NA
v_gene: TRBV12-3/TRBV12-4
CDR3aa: CASSAGNTDTQYF
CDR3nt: TGTGCCAGCAGCGCCGGTAACACAGATACGCAGTATTTT

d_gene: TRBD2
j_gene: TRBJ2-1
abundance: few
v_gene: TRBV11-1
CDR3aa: CASSLSEGTSWGEQFF
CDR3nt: TGTGCCAGCAGCTTATCCGAGGGGACTAGCTGGGGTGAGCAGTTCTTC

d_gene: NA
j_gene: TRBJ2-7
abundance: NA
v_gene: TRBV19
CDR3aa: CASTSGQSSYEQYF
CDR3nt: NA

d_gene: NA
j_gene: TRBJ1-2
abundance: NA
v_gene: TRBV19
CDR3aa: CASSIVGAAYGYTF
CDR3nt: TGTGCCAGTAGTATAGTGGGGGCGGCCTATGGCTACACCTTC

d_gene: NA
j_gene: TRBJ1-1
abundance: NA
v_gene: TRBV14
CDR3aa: CASSPSNGFTEAFF
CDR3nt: TGTGCCAGCAGCCCGTCGAATGGTTTTACTGAAGCTTTCTTT

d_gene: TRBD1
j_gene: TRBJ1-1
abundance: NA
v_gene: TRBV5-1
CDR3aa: CASSLLGQGGTEAFF
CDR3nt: TGCGCCAGCAGCTTGTTGGGACAGGGCGGGACTGAAGCTTTCTTT

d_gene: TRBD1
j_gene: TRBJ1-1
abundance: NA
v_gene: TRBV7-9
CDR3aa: CASSLGQAVAEAFF
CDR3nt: TGTGCCAGCAGCCTAGGACAGGCTGTAGCTGAAGCTTTCTTT

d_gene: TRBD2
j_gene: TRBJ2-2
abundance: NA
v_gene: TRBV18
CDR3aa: CASSGLAGNTGELFF
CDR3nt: TGTGCCAGCTCGGGACTAGCGGGGAACACCGGGGAGCTGTTTTTT

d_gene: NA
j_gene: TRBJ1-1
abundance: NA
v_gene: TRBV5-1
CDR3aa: CASSLTGIGNTEAFF
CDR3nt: TGCGCCAGCAGCTTGACAGGGATTGGGAACACTGAAGCTTTCTTT

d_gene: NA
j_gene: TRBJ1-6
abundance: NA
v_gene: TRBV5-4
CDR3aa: CASSPDSLNSPLHF
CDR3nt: TGTGCCAGCAGCCCGGACAGTCTTAATTCACCCCTCCACTTT

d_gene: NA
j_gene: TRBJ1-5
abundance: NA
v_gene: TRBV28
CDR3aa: CASSPHPQGMGNQPQHF
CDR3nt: TGTGCCAGCAGTCCGCACCCTCAGGGGATGGGCAATCAGCCCCAGCATTTT

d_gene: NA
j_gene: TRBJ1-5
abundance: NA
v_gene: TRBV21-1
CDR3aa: CATRQTITVMSNQPQHF
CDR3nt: TGTGCCACACGTCAGACTATTACGGTGATGAGCAATCAGCCCCAGCATTTT

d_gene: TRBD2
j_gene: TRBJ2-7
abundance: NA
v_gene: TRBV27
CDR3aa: CASSLGGALSYEQYF
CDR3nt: TGTGCCAGCAGTTTGGGAGGGGCGCTTTCCTACGAGCAGTACTTC

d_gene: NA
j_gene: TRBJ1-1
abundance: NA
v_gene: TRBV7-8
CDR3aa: CASSLVTGRGEAFF
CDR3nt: TGTGCCAGCAGCTTAGTAACCGGAAGAGGTGAAGCTTTCTTT

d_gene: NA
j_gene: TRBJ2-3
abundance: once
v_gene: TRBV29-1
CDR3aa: CSVTRWGGAGTDTQYF
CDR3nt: TGCAGCGTCACCCGTTGGGGGGGCGCGGGCACAGATACGCAGTATTTT

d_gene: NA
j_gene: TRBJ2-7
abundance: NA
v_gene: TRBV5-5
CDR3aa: CASSLQGPSGYEQYF
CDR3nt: TGTGCCAGCAGCTTACAGGGCCCTAGCGGCTACGAGCAGTACTTC

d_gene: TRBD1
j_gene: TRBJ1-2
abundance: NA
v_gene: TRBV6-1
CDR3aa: CASSEGQGASLTGYTF
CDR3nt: TGTGCCAGCAGTGAGGGGCAGGGGGCGAGCCTTACCGGCTACACCTTC

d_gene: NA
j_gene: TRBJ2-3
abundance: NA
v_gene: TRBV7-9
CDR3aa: CASSLVGSTDTQYF
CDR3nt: TGTGCCAGCAGCTTAGTTGGGAGCACAGATACGCAGTATTTT

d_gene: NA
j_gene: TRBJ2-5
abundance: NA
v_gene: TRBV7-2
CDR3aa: CASSLGHRALEETQYF
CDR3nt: TGTGCCAGCAGCTTAGGACACAGGGCCCTAGAAGAGACCCAGTACTTC

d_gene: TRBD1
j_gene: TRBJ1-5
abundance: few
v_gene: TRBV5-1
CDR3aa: CASSSGQLDQPQHF
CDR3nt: TGCGCCAGCAGCTCGGGACAGTTGGACCAGCCCCAGCATTTT

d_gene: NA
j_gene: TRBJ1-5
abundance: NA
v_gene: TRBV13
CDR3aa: CASSLGGPSNQPQHF
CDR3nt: TGTGCCAGCAGCTTAGGGGGTCCAAGCAATCAGCCCCAGCATTTT

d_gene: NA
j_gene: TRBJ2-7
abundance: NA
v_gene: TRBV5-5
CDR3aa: CASSRDFYEQYF
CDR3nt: TGTGCCAGCAGCAGGGACTTCTACGAGCAGTACTTC

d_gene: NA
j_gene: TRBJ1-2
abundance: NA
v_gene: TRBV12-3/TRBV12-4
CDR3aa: CASSLGGSYGYTF
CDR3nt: TGTGCCAGCAGTTTGGGGGGCAGCTATGGCTACACCTTC

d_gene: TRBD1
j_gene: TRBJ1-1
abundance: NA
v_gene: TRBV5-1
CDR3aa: CASSSPGTGETEAFF
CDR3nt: TGCGCCAGCAGCTCCCCCGGGACAGGTGAAACTGAAGCTTTCTTT

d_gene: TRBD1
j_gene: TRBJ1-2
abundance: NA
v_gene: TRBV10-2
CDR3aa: CASSPDRGYGYTF
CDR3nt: TGCGCCAGCAGTCCCGACAGGGGCTATGGCTACACCTTC

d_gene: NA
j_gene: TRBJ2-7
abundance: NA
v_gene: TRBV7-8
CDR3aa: CASSSTLAAFYEQYF
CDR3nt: TGTGCCAGCAGTTCAACTCTGGCGGCTTTCTACGAGCAGTACTTC

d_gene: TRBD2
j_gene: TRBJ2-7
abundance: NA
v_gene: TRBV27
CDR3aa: CASNSASGSYEQYF
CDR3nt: TGTGCCAGCAATTCGGCTAGCGGGAGCTACGAGCAGTACTTC

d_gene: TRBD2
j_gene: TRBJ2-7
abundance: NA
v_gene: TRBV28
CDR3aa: CASSQGTSGLHGQYF
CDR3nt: TGTGCCAGCAGTCAAGGGACTAGCGGGTTACACGGGCAGTACTTC

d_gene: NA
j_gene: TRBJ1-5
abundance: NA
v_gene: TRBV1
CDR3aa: CTSSQALISNQPQHF
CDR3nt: TGCACCAGCAGCCAAGCGCTGATTAGCAATCAGCCCCAGCATTTT

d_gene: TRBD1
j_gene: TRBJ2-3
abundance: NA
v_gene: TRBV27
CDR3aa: CASSLSGPGTGQYF
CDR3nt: TGTGCCAGCAGTTTATCTGGACCCGGGACAGGGCAGTATTTT

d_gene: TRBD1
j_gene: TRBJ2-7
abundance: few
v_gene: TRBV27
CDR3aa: CASSLSGTGYPYEQYF
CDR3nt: TGTGCCAGCAGTTTGTCCGGGACAGGGTACCCCTACGAGCAGTACTTC

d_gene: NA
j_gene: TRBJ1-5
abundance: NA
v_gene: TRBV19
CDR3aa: CASSVQPGPTNQPQHF
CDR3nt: TGTGCCAGTAGTGTCCAACCGGGACCGACCAATCAGCCCCAGCATTTT